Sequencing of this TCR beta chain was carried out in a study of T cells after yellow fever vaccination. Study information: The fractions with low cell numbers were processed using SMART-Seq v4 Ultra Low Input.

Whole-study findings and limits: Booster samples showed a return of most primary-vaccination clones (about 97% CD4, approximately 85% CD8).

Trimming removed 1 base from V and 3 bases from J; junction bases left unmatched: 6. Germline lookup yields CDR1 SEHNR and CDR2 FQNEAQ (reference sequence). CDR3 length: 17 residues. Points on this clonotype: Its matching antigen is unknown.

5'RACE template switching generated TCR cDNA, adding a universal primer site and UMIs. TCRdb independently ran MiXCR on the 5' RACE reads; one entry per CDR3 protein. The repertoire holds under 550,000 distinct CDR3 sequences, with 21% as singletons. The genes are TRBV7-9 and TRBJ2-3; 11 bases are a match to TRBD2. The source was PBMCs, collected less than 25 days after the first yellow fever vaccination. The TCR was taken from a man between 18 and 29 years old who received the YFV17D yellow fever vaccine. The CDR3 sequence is CASSLVPSGGITDTQYF. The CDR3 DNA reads TGTGCCAGCAGCTTAGTCCCTAGCGGGGGGATAACAGATACGCAGTATTTT.